A single TCR beta chain is shown here with its context. Its antigen is unidentified. As to treatment: oral pan-JAK inhibitor, 5-10 mg twice daily. The data belong to a study of CD8+ T cells in alopecia areata. Broader study findings: On tofacitinib, scalp clonality and expanded CD8+ clones among top 100 fell significantly. Mice showed TCR sharing more clearly than patients did, possibly owing to HLA.

Extraction and reverse transcription of RNA yielded cDNA as the sequencing template. Here immunoSEQ multiplex PCR was the method, and the copy in TCRdb shows in-frame clones only, minus some. This table holds about 190,000 clones, 60% to 70% found once. The material sequenced was CD4+ T cells sorted from blood, taken at week 4, from a patient treated with tofacitinib. This clonotype originated in a human donor with alopecia areata.

The CDR3: CASRTSGNYEQYF. The CDR3 bases are TGTGCCAGCAGAACTAGCGGGAACTACGAGCAGTACTTC. The chain carries TRBV6-1 and TRBJ2-7; the match to TRBD2 covers 10 bases. This CDR3 region has 13 residues. The V and J ends lost 6 bases and 3 bases, in that order; junction bases with no gene match: 2. Germline V gene data show CDR1 as MNHNS and CDR2 as SASEGT.